The rows below give T cell receptor beta chains drawn from one sample of a study of CD8+ T cells in alopecia areata. Assay used: immunoSEQ multiplex PCR; TCRdb lists only in-frame clones, some missing. The table includes approximately 160,000 clones, around three fifths detected once. Sequencing was performed on CD4+ T cells sorted from blood, taken at week 24, from a patient treated with tofacitinib. These receptors were obtained from a human donor with alopecia areata. CDR3s include the opening cysteine and the closing phenylalanine or tryptophan. The D gene is left open where the match is weak. Clone size is given for some rows only: seen once, a few or many times, or a class if the clone is expanded.

V gene: TRBV15; D gene: TRBD2; clone size: many; J gene: TRBJ2-1; CDR3 DNA: TGTGCCACCAGCAGAGTCGGGGGGATCAATGAGCAGTTCTTC; CDR3 protein: CATSRVGGINEQFF
V gene: TRBV30; D gene: TRBD1; clone size: .; J gene: TRBJ2-7; CDR3 DNA: TGTGCCTGGAGTCGAGACAACAGGGGAATCTACGAGCAGTACTTC; CDR3 protein: CAWSRDNRGIYEQYF
V gene: TRBV7-2; D gene: TRBD1; clone size: .; J gene: TRBJ1-2; CDR3 DNA: TGTGCCAGCAGCATCGACAGGGGTAGGGGCTACACCTTC; CDR3 protein: CASSIDRGRGYTF
V gene: TRBV29-1; D gene: TRBD1; clone size: few; J gene: TRBJ1-1; CDR3 DNA: TGCAGCGTCGACGGGACAGCCACGGCTTTCTTT; CDR3 protein: CSVDGTATAFF
V gene: TRBV29-1; D gene: .; clone size: .; J gene: TRBJ1-1; CDR3 DNA: TGCAGCGTTTATACCGCCGGGACACACTCCGGTCGGACTGAAGCTTTCTTT; CDR3 protein: CSVYTAGTHSGRTEAFF
V gene: TRBV11-2; D gene: .; clone size: .; J gene: TRBJ2-3; CDR3 DNA: TGTGCCAGCAGCTTGAGTAAACCCACAGATACGCAGTATTTT; CDR3 protein: CASSLSKPTDTQYF
V gene: TRBV19; D gene: .; clone size: .; J gene: TRBJ2-5; CDR3 DNA: TGTGCCAGTGGTGGTCAGGGGATTGGGACCCAGTACTTC; CDR3 protein: CASGGQGIGTQYF
V gene: TRBV4-1; D gene: TRBD2; clone size: .; J gene: TRBJ2-5; CDR3 DNA: TGCGCCAGCAGCCAAGACCCTCCGACTAGCCAGGGAGAGACCCAGTACTTC; CDR3 protein: CASSQDPPTSQGETQYF
V gene: TRBV29-1; D gene: TRBD1; clone size: few; J gene: TRBJ2-5; CDR3 DNA: TGCAGCGTAGCTGGACAGGGTGGAGAGACCCAGTACTTC; CDR3 protein: CSVAGQGGETQYF
V gene: TRBV29-1; D gene: .; clone size: .; J gene: TRBJ2-5; CDR3 DNA: TGCAGCGTGTTAGGGGGGGAGACCCAGTACTTC; CDR3 protein: CSVLGGETQYF
V gene: TRBV28; D gene: .; clone size: .; J gene: TRBJ1-1; CDR3 DNA: TGTGCCAGCGAAAGGGGAACTGAAGCTTTCTTT; CDR3 protein: CASERGTEAFF
V gene: TRBV29-1; D gene: TRBD1; clone size: .; J gene: TRBJ2-3; CDR3 DNA: TGCAGCGCTGGGACAGATTCAACGCAGTATTTT; CDR3 protein: CSAGTDSTQYF
V gene: TRBV25-1; D gene: TRBD2; clone size: .; J gene: TRBJ2-1; CDR3 DNA: TGTGCCAGCAGTCGCGGGGGGGCGAATGAGCAGTTCTTC; CDR3 protein: CASSRGGANEQFF
V gene: TRBV29-1; D gene: .; clone size: .; J gene: TRBJ1-5; CDR3 DNA: TGCAGCGTTGGGTATGGAACGGGTCAGCCCCAGCATTTT; CDR3 protein: CSVGYGTGQPQHF
V gene: TRBV7-2; D gene: TRBD1; clone size: few; J gene: TRBJ1-1; CDR3 DNA: TGTGCCAGCAGCTTTGGACAGGCTGAAGCTTTCTTT; CDR3 protein: CASSFGQAEAFF
V gene: TRBV29-1; D gene: TRBD1; clone size: .; J gene: TRBJ2-1; CDR3 DNA: TGCAGCGTCATGAAATCGACAGGGGGCAATGAGCAGTTCTTC; CDR3 protein: CSVMKSTGGNEQFF
V gene: TRBV30; D gene: TRBD1; clone size: .; J gene: TRBJ1-6; CDR3 DNA: TGTGCCTGGAGTACGGGAACAGGGGGACCACCCCTCCACTTT; CDR3 protein: CAWSTGTGGPPLHF
V gene: TRBV29-1; D gene: TRBD1; clone size: .; J gene: TRBJ1-1; CDR3 DNA: TGCAGCGTTCAACCTATGACAGGGGGCTTGACCGAAGCTTTCTTT; CDR3 protein: CSVQPMTGGLTEAFF
V gene: TRBV28; D gene: .; clone size: .; J gene: TRBJ2-5; CDR3 DNA: TGTGCCAGCCGCGAGGACCCAGTCAGGGAGACCCAGTACTTC; CDR3 protein: CASREDPVRETQYF
V gene: TRBV29-1; D gene: TRBD2; clone size: few; J gene: TRBJ2-1; CDR3 DNA: TGCAGCGTGAGGGGAAGCGGGGTTGGGTGGAATGAGCAGTTCTTC; CDR3 protein: CSVRGSGVGWNEQFF
V gene: TRBV10-3; D gene: TRBD1; clone size: .; J gene: TRBJ2-5; CDR3 DNA: TGTGCCACGGACTCAGGGGGCACACAGACCCAGTACTTC; CDR3 protein: CATDSGGTQTQYF
V gene: TRBV6-5; D gene: .; clone size: .; J gene: TRBJ2-7; CDR3 DNA: TGTGCCAGCAGACGACAGCCTGCCTCCTACGAGCAGTACTTC; CDR3 protein: CASRRQPASYEQYF
V gene: TRBV29-1; D gene: .; clone size: .; J gene: TRBJ1-1; CDR3 DNA: TGCAGCGTCTCCCTTGAAGGCACTGAAGCTTTCTTT; CDR3 protein: CSVSLEGTEAFF
V gene: TRBV7-9; D gene: .; clone size: few; J gene: TRBJ1-1; CDR3 DNA: TGTGCCAGCAGCGCGAACATGAACACTGAAGCTTTCTTT; CDR3 protein: CASSANMNTEAFF
V gene: TRBV6-6; D gene: .; clone size: few; J gene: TRBJ2-7; CDR3 DNA: TGTGCCAGCAGCCCCCGGCGGCAACCCCCCTACGAGCAGTACTTC; CDR3 protein: CASSPRRQPPYEQYF
V gene: TRBV6-6; D gene: .; clone size: .; J gene: TRBJ2-6; CDR3 DNA: TGTGCCAGCAGTTACTCGGCCTCTGGGGCCAACGTCCTGACTTTC; CDR3 protein: CASSYSASGANVLTF
V gene: TRBV30; D gene: .; clone size: .; J gene: TRBJ1-4; CDR3 DNA: TGTGCCTGGAGTACACCTCCTAGGGTAACTAATGAAAAACTGTTTTTT; CDR3 protein: CAWSTPPRVTNEKLFF
V gene: TRBV9; D gene: .; clone size: .; J gene: TRBJ2-7; CDR3 DNA: TGTGCCAGCAGCCCCCGTAGGGGATCCTACGAGCAGTACTTC; CDR3 protein: CASSPRRGSYEQYF
V gene: TRBV29-1; D gene: TRBD1; clone size: .; J gene: TRBJ2-7; CDR3 DNA: TGCAGCGTCGGAGGGGGACAGGGAACCTACGAGCAGTACTTC; CDR3 protein: CSVGGGQGTYEQYF
V gene: TRBV7-2; D gene: .; clone size: few; J gene: TRBJ2-7; CDR3 DNA: TGTGCCAGCAGCTTCGGCTGGGAGCAGTACTTC; CDR3 protein: CASSFGWEQYF
V gene: TRBV29-1; D gene: TRBD1; clone size: .; J gene: TRBJ1-2; CDR3 DNA: TGCAGCGTTGAAGAAATTTGGCAGGGGGCCCTTGGCTACACCTTC; CDR3 protein: CSVEEIWQGALGYTF
V gene: TRBV9; D gene: .; clone size: few; J gene: TRBJ1-1; CDR3 DNA: TGTGCCAGCAGCGTTCGGGGAAACACTGAAGCTTTCTTT; CDR3 protein: CASSVRGNTEAFF
V gene: TRBV6-5; D gene: .; clone size: .; J gene: TRBJ1-5; CDR3 DNA: TGTGCCAGCAGTACGAGCAATCAGCCCCAGCATTTT; CDR3 protein: CASSTSNQPQHF
V gene: TRBV15; D gene: TRBD1; clone size: .; J gene: TRBJ2-5; CDR3 DNA: TGTGCCACCAGCAGAGATCCGGGACAGCAAGAGACCCAGTACTTC; CDR3 protein: CATSRDPGQQETQYF
V gene: TRBV27; D gene: TRBD1; clone size: .; J gene: TRBJ2-4; CDR3 DNA: TGTGCCAGCAGTACGGACAGGGTTCAGTACTTC; CDR3 protein: CASSTDRVQYF
V gene: TRBV4-1; D gene: .; clone size: few; J gene: TRBJ1-6; CDR3 DNA: TGCGCCAGCAGCGATCTCGGAGCCTCCTATAATTCACCCCTCCACTTT; CDR3 protein: CASSDLGASYNSPLHF
V gene: TRBV10-2; D gene: .; clone size: .; J gene: TRBJ1-2; CDR3 DNA: TGCGCCGGCACACCTGTGGGGGGCCACGGCTACACCTTC; CDR3 protein: CAGTPVGGHGYTF
V gene: TRBV30; D gene: .; clone size: few; J gene: TRBJ1-1; CDR3 DNA: TGTGCCTGGAGTCTACAGGGAGGTGAAGCTTTCTTT; CDR3 protein: CAWSLQGGEAFF
V gene: TRBV23-1; D gene: .; clone size: .; J gene: TRBJ2-1; CDR3 DNA: TGCGCCAGCAGTAGGGGAACCTCCTACAATGAGCAGTTCTTC; CDR3 protein: CASSRGTSYNEQFF
V gene: TRBV27; D gene: .; clone size: .; J gene: TRBJ1-5; CDR3 DNA: TGTGCCAGCAGTTTATCAGCGGGTCGGCCCCAGCATTTT; CDR3 protein: CASSLSAGRPQHF
V gene: TRBV29-1; D gene: .; clone size: .; J gene: TRBJ1-1; CDR3 DNA: TGCAGCGTTGAGAGACGGTTGAACACTGAAGCTTTCTTT; CDR3 protein: CSVERRLNTEAFF
V gene: TRBV7-8; D gene: .; clone size: .; J gene: TRBJ2-7; CDR3 DNA: TGTGCCAGCAGCTTAACCGACGGGGAAGGGGAGCAGTACTTC; CDR3 protein: CASSLTDGEGEQYF
V gene: TRBV7-9; D gene: .; clone size: once; J gene: TRBJ2-2; CDR3 DNA: TGTGCCAGCAGCTTTGTACAGACGAACACCGGGGAGCTGTTTTTT; CDR3 protein: CASSFVQTNTGELFF
V gene: TRBV11-2; D gene: .; clone size: .; J gene: TRBJ2-3; CDR3 DNA: TGTGCCAGCAGCGCAATAAGGACAGCAGATACGCAGTATTTT; CDR3 protein: CASSAIRTADTQYF
V gene: TRBV20-1; D gene: .; clone size: .; J gene: TRBJ2-5; CDR3 DNA: TGCAGTGCTAGAGGGGAAGAGACCCAGTACTTC; CDR3 protein: CSARGEETQYF
V gene: TRBV30; D gene: TRBD2; clone size: .; J gene: TRBJ2-3; CDR3 DNA: TGTGCCTGGACTAGTCTCTCGGGGGGGGATACGCAGTATTTT; CDR3 protein: CAWTSLSGGDTQYF
V gene: TRBV29-1; D gene: TRBD2; clone size: few; J gene: TRBJ2-3; CDR3 DNA: TGCAGCGAGACCAAGGGGAGCGGGGGCACAGATACGCAGTATTTT; CDR3 protein: CSETKGSGGTDTQYF
V gene: TRBV14; D gene: TRBD2; clone size: .; J gene: TRBJ2-3; CDR3 DNA: TGTGCCAGCAGCCAAGATAAGCGGGGCAGAAGCACAGATACGCAGTATTTT; CDR3 protein: CASSQDKRGRSTDTQYF
V gene: TRBV28; D gene: .; clone size: .; J gene: TRBJ1-1; CDR3 DNA: TGTGCCAGCAGTTTCTGGGGTAACACTGAAGCTTTCTTT; CDR3 protein: CASSFWGNTEAFF
V gene: TRBV20-1; D gene: .; clone size: .; J gene: TRBJ1-2; CDR3 DNA: TGCAGTGCTAGTTTGAGCTATGGCTACACCTTC; CDR3 protein: CSASLSYGYTF
V gene: TRBV29-1; D gene: .; clone size: once; J gene: TRBJ2-7; CDR3 DNA: TGCAGCGTAGTAATGGCTAACCAGAGGGACGAGCAGTACTTC; CDR3 protein: CSVVMANQRDEQYF
V gene: TRBV2; D gene: TRBD2; clone size: .; J gene: TRBJ2-5; CDR3 DNA: TGTGCCAGCAGTGCGGGGGGGCAGGGAGAGACCCAGTACTTC; CDR3 protein: CASSAGGQGETQYF
V gene: TRBV5-1; D gene: .; clone size: few; J gene: TRBJ2-7; CDR3 DNA: TGCGCCAGCAGCTTGGCCACTACAGAGGAGCAGTACTTC; CDR3 protein: CASSLATTEEQYF
V gene: TRBV27; D gene: .; clone size: .; J gene: TRBJ2-3; CDR3 DNA: TGTGCCAGCAGTGGGCGGAGGGGGGGCGTTGGCACAGATACGCAGTATTTT; CDR3 protein: CASSGRRGGVGTDTQYF
V gene: TRBV18; D gene: TRBD1; clone size: .; J gene: TRBJ2-5; CDR3 DNA: TGTGCCAGCTCACCGTCGATGACAGGGATCGGGGAGACCCAGTACTTC; CDR3 protein: CASSPSMTGIGETQYF
V gene: TRBV30; D gene: .; clone size: .; J gene: TRBJ1-2; CDR3 DNA: TGTGCCTGGAGCGGGAGTATAGGCTACACCTTC; CDR3 protein: CAWSGSIGYTF
V gene: TRBV5-6; D gene: .; clone size: .; J gene: TRBJ1-2; CDR3 DNA: TGTGCCAGCAACCTCCTGGGGGTAGAGGGCTACACCTTC; CDR3 protein: CASNLLGVEGYTF
V gene: TRBV27; D gene: .; clone size: .; J gene: TRBJ2-1; CDR3 DNA: TGTGCCAGCAGTAAAACCTTACCGGGTTGGGGCCCCAATGAGCAGTTCTTC; CDR3 protein: CASSKTLPGWGPNEQFF